This TCR beta chain was recorded in a study of blood T cell repertoires in COVID-19. Looking at the study overall: PBMCs, B-cell-depleted T cells, or T cells were the source of the cDNA or gDNA that made up the material.

In the authors' methods: Nucleated cell number was recorded as an estimate derived from reference gene primer amplification. TCRdb's table, derived via immunoSEQ multiplex PCR, lists solely in-frame clones and lacks some. V, J and clone size are those of that table, while D and trimming were read from the DNA. Of 400,000 to 450,000 clones in the sample, 70% to 90% are singletons; the top ten hold roughly 1.6%. The CDR3 runs 14 residues. The germline V gene encodes CDR1 LNHDA and CDR2 SQIVND (reference sequence). V shed 6 bases and J shed 4 bases, with 15 bases lying between them. Followed over time, Seattle patients had been enrolled while infection was active.

The clonotype was recovered from a woman aged 40 to 50 with COVID-19, enrolled during active disease. V usage is TRBV19 and J usage is TRBJ1-1, with D hard to call. The sample taken for sequencing was peripheral blood. CDR3 amino acids: CASSPQPGGTEAFF. As DNA, the CDR3 is TGTGCCAGTAGCCCCCAGCCGGGTGGCACTGAAGCTTTCTTT.